This TCR beta chain was obtained from a study of CXCR3-negative and CXCR3-positive naive CD8 T cells. Notes on the study in general: Naive cells positive for CXCR3 carried more hydrophobic TRB CDR3s than CXCR3-negative ones.

Note on this clonotype: The antigen remains undetermined.

Libraries of TRB cDNA were made by 5' RACE and carried UMIs. Following a re-call of the 5' RACE reads, TCRdb has one entry per CDR3 protein and lacks DNA. This table lists around 63,000 distinct CDR3 sequences. Naive CD8+ T cells displayed a CD45RO-CCR7+CD27+CD95- phenotype. The sequence was collected from a human donor in good health. Some clones in this sample may be carry-over from other donors' samples. The sample comprised naive CXCR3+ CD8+ T cells from blood. Subset in this sample: CD45RO-CCR7+CD27+CD95- naive CD8+ T cells expressing CXCR3 (TNR3+).

CDR3 protein: CATTTRRGGLTDTQYF. The chain joins TRBV15 to TRBJ2-3; the TCRdb call, TRBD2, lacks DNA for checking. This CDR3 comprises 16 residues. The germline V gene has CDR1 LNHNV and CDR2 YYDKDF (reference sequence).